Listed below are T cell receptor beta chains from one sample, sequenced in a study of blood T cell repertoires in COVID-19. Profiled with immunoSEQ multiplex PCR; TCRdb holds only in-frame clones, not every one. The sample shows fewer than 250,000 clones, 85% of them seen only once. The sample was peripheral blood. These receptors originate from a woman aged 55 to 70 with active or convalescent COVID-19. CDR3s include the opening cysteine and the closing phenylalanine or tryptophan. D genes are given only for firm matches. Clone size is given for some rows only: seen once, a few or many times, or a class if the clone is expanded.

V	size	D	J	DNA	CDR3
TRBV9	-	-	TRBJ1-2	TGTGCCAGCAGCGTAGGAGCAGGGGACTATGGCTACACCTTC	CASSVGAGDYGYTF
TRBV4-1	-	-	TRBJ1-1	TGCGCCAGCAGCCAAATCGAAAGGAGCACTGAAGCTTTCTTT	CASSQIERSTEAFF
TRBV11-2	-	-	TRBJ2-3	TGTGCCAGCAGCCAACGGGGGGCCGGTGGAGATACGCAGTATTTT	CASSQRGAGGDTQYF
TRBV6-6	few	TRBD2	TRBJ2-1	TGTGCCAGCAGTTACTCTAGGCTAGCGGGGGGCAATGAGCAGTTCTTC	CASSYSRLAGGNEQFF
TRBV5-6	-	TRBD2	TRBJ2-1	TGTGCCAGCAGTAGGGAGGTAGCGGGGGCCTCCTACAATGAGCAGTTCTTC	CASSREVAGASYNEQFF
TRBV15	-	-	TRBJ2-5	TGTGCCACCAGCAGAGATATCACAGGTTTATCGTCTGAGACCCAGTACTTC	CATSRDITGLSSETQYF
TRBV5-1	-	TRBD2	TRBJ2-7	TGCGCCAGCAGCTTTACTAGCGGGAGGGCCTACGAGCAGTACTTC	CASSFTSGRAYEQYF
TRBV5-8	-	TRBD1	TRBJ2-2	TGTGCCAATCGGACCGGGACAGGGGCGCCCATTGAGAACACCGGGGAGCTGTTTTTT	CANRTGTGAPIENTGELFF
TRBV10-3	-	TRBD1	TRBJ1-2	TGTGCCATCACTACCGGGACAGCTAACTATGGCTACACCTTC	CAITTGTANYGYTF
TRBV2	-	-	TRBJ1-2	TGTGCCAGCAGTGAGTCCCGAGGGCACTATGGCTACACCTTC	CASSESRGHYGYTF
TRBV6-5	-	TRBD1	TRBJ2-2	TGTGCCAGCAGGGGCAGACAGGGGGCCGGGGAGCTGTTTTTT	CASRGRQGAGELFF
TRBV29-1	-	TRBD1	TRBJ2-1	TGCAGCACGTGGGACAGATACAATGAGCAGTTCTTC	CSTWDRYNEQFF
TRBV6-6	few	-	TRBJ1-1	TGTGCCAGCAGTTACCTGGCAGGAGGGCATGCTTTCTTT	CASSYLAGGHAFF
TRBV9	-	-	TRBJ2-5	TGTGCCAGCAGCGCCCCCCTTCAAGGGAGTAACCAAGAGACCCAGTACTTC	CASSAPLQGSNQETQYF
TRBV5-6	-	TRBD1	TRBJ2-5	TGTGCCAGCAGCCCGACAGGGTACCAAGAGACCCAGTACTTC	CASSPTGYQETQYF
TRBV4-2	-	-	TRBJ1-1	TGTGCCAGCAGCCAAATCAGGGACACTGAAGCTTTCTTT	CASSQIRDTEAFF
TRBV29-1	-	-	TRBJ2-7	TGCAGCGCTCGGGGGGCCATGAACGAGCAGTACTTC	CSARGAMNEQYF
TRBV5-1	-	TRBD2	TRBJ2-1	TGCGCCAGCAGCTCCCAGACTAGCGGGAGAAGCGAGCAGTTCTTC	CASSSQTSGRSEQFF
TRBV28	-	-	TRBJ1-6	TGTGCCAGCAGGCCGTCGGACAGTGACAATTCACCCCTCCACTTT	CASRPSDSDNSPLHF
TRBV29-1	-	TRBD1	TRBJ2-3	TGCAGCACCTTCTCGGACAGGGGAACGGATACGCAGTATTTT	CSTFSDRGTDTQYF
TRBV11-2	-	-	TRBJ2-1	TGTGCCAGCAGCCTTGGGAGAAATGAGCAGTTCTTC	CASSLGRNEQFF
TRBV29-1	-	-	TRBJ1-5	TGCAGCGTTTCGGACAAGAGCAATCAGCCCCAGCATTTT	CSVSDKSNQPQHF
TRBV6-1	-	-	TRBJ2-2	TGTGCCAGCAGGGAAGGGTTTGCGGCCGGGGAGCTGTTTTTT	CASREGFAAGELFF
TRBV7-2	-	TRBD2	TRBJ2-3	TGTGCCAGCAGCTCCGGGCTAGCGGGGGGCACAGATACGCAGTATTTT	CASSSGLAGGTDTQYF
TRBV9	-	-	TRBJ2-3	TGTGCCAGCAGCGTAGAGGGGAACACAGATACGCAGTATTTT	CASSVEGNTDTQYF
TRBV5-4	-	-	TRBJ1-4	TGTGCCAGCAGCTGGGGGGATGAAAAACTGTTTTTT	CASSWGDEKLFF
TRBV27	-	-	TRBJ2-6	TGTGCCAGCAGTCCCTTCGGGGCCAACGTCCTGACTTTC	CASSPFGANVLTF
TRBV5-6	-	-	TRBJ1-1	TGTGCCAGCAGCTTGGGGGCCGGGATCACTGAAGCTTTCTTT	CASSLGAGITEAFF
TRBV29-1	once	TRBD1	TRBJ1-1	TGCAGTGCCCGCGCAGGGGGAGAAACTGAAGCTTTCTTT	CSARAGGETEAFF
TRBV7-6	-	TRBD2	TRBJ2-3	TGTGCCAGCAGCTGGACTAGCGGGGGAGATACGCAGTATTTT	CASSWTSGGDTQYF
TRBV19	-	-	TRBJ2-1	TGTGCCAGTAGTATAGATAGGCGGGCCGGTCTGTTCTTC	CASSIDRRAGLFF
TRBV20-1	-	TRBD1	TRBJ2-7	TGCAGTGCTAGTGCACGACAGGGGTACGAGCAGTACTTC	CSASARQGYEQYF
TRBV23-1	-	TRBD1	TRBJ2-7	TGCGCCAGCACCACCCTGTGCTCCGGGACAGGGGGCGTCGACTACGAGCAGTACTTC	CASTTLCSGTGGVDYEQYF
TRBV5-1	once	-	TRBJ2-5	TGCGCCAGCAGCCTCACACAGGGTAAAGAGACCCAGTACTTC	CASSLTQGKETQYF
TRBV28	-	TRBD2	TRBJ2-2	TGTGCCAGCAGCCCCGGACTAGCGGGGTCGAACACCGGGGAGCTGTTTTTT	CASSPGLAGSNTGELFF
TRBV4-1	-	TRBD1	TRBJ2-7	TGCGCCAGCAGCCAAGAGAGGCAGGGGGCCTACGAGCAGTACTTC	CASSQERQGAYEQYF
TRBV2	-	TRBD1	TRBJ2-6	TGTGCCAGCAGTGAAGTCAGGGGGCGAGGGGCCAACGTCCTGACTTTC	CASSEVRGRGANVLTF
TRBV28	-	-	TRBJ1-3	TGTGCCAGCAGTTTATTCGGACGTCGGGAGGGAAACACCATATATTTT	CASSLFGRREGNTIYF
TRBV6-4	-	-	TRBJ1-1	TGTGCCAGCAGGGAAACAGGGAACACTGAAGCTTTCTTT	CASRETGNTEAFF
TRBV27	-	TRBD2	TRBJ2-5	TGTGCCAGCAGGAGGATTGTCAGCGGGGGGGAAGAGACCCAGTACTTC	CASRRIVSGGEETQYF
TRBV6-6	-	TRBD1	TRBJ1-6	TGTGCCAGCAGTTTCGACAGGGGGTCACCCCTCCACTTT	CASSFDRGSPLHF
TRBV14	few	-	TRBJ2-3	TGTGCCAGCAGCCAATACGGAAGCGGGTCCGATACGCAGTATTTT	CASSQYGSGSDTQYF
TRBV20-1	-	TRBD2	TRBJ2-7	TGCAGTGTTAGCGGGAGTACTCAGCAGTACTTC	CSVSGSTQQYF
TRBV6-2/TRBV6-3	-	TRBD2	TRBJ2-2	TGTGCCAGCAGTTTCCTCCCTCCGACTAGCGGGAGATCCACCGGGGAGCTGTTTTTT	CASSFLPPTSGRSTGELFF
TRBV15	-	-	TRBJ2-5	TGTGCCACCAGCAGAGTTACAGCCCAAGAGACCCAGTACTTC	CATSRVTAQETQYF
TRBV18	-	TRBD2	TRBJ2-7	TGTGCCAGCTCACCAGTCTTTTCTAGCGGGAACGAGCAGTACTTC	CASSPVFSSGNEQYF
TRBV4-1	once	-	TRBJ1-6	TGCGCCAGCAGCCCTAGACTGGGGAGCTCCTATAATTCACCCCTCCACTTT	CASSPRLGSSYNSPLHF
TRBV4-2	-	TRBD2	TRBJ2-2	TGTGCCAGCAGCCCCCGACTAGCGGGCACCGGGGAGCTGTTTTTT	CASSPRLAGTGELFF
TRBV5-1	-	TRBD1	TRBJ2-7	TGCGCCAGCAGCGGTCGACAGGGGGGGTTCGACGAGCAGTACTTC	CASSGRQGGFDEQYF
TRBV18	-	TRBD1	TRBJ2-5	TGTGCCAGCTCCCAGTGGACAGGGACAGAAGAGACCCAGTACTTC	CASSQWTGTEETQYF
TRBV20-1	-	-	TRBJ1-1	TGCAGTGCTAGTGCCGGGTACACTGAAGCTTTCTTT	CSASAGYTEAFF
TRBV2	-	TRBD2	TRBJ2-1	TGTGCCAGCAGTGAAGGGGCGGGGGTACTAGGTTTGGAGCAGTTCTTC	CASSEGAGVLGLEQFF
TRBV5-4	-	TRBD1	TRBJ2-1	TGTGCCAGCAGCTTTGGACAGGGGGGTTACAATGAGCAGTTCTTC	CASSFGQGGYNEQFF
TRBV6-4	-	-	TRBJ2-1	TGTGCCAGCAGTGACGGGGGGGCGAATGAGCAGTTCTTC	CASSDGGANEQFF
TRBV4-1	-	TRBD2	TRBJ2-3	TGCGCCAGCAGCCCCCTAGGGGGAGGGGGGACTAGCGAACCAGATACGCAGTATTTT	CASSPLGGGGTSEPDTQYF
TRBV12-3/TRBV12-4	-	-	TRBJ2-7	TGTGCCAGCAGTTTAGGCAGGGTCTACGAGCAGTACTTC	CASSLGRVYEQYF
TRBV30	-	TRBD2	TRBJ2-1	TGTGCCTGGGCGACTAGCCCCATCTACAATGAGCAGTTCTTC	CAWATSPIYNEQFF
TRBV18	-	-	TRBJ1-2	TGTGCCAGCTCACCTGACCCGCGGAACTATGGCTACACCTTC	CASSPDPRNYGYTF
TRBV7-8	-	TRBD2	TRBJ2-5	TGTGCCAGCAGCTTGACTAGCGGGATAGAGACCCAGTACTTC	CASSLTSGIETQYF
TRBV27	-	-	TRBJ2-2	TGTGCCAGCAGTTTATCTACCGAGAGAAGCGGGGAGCTGTTTTTT	CASSLSTERSGELFF